What follows are 25 T cell receptor beta chains derived from one specimen sequenced in a study of radiation and T cells in renal cell carcinoma. Time point denoted: baseline pretreatment blood. The sample's treatment: 15 Gy SBRT to primary tumor, nephrectomy 4 weeks later. Produced via immunoSEQ multiplex PCR; TCRdb's table is partial and in-frame only. This sample has tens of thousands of clones, with over 70% found just once. The input for sequencing was blood, taken from a patient whose treatment included radiotherapy and nephrectomy. All receptors come from a man aged 60 to 69 with renal cell carcinoma.

The chain couples TRBV7-2 to TRBJ1-5; D not certain. This CDR3 contains 14 residues. The germline CDR1 and CDR2 sequences are SGHTA and FQGNSA. The germline V and J ends were trimmed by 2 bases and 4 bases, with 9 bases remaining between them. CDR3 region: CASSLKAANQPQHF. The CDR3 bases are TGTGCCAGCAGCTTAAAGGCAGCGAATCAGCCCCAGCATTTT. The full variable domain, completed using reference TRBV7-2 and TRBJ1-5, is GAGVSQSPSNKVTEKGKDVELRCDPISGHTALYWYRQSLGQGLEFLIYFQGNSAPDKSGLPSDRFSAERTGGSVSTLTIQRTQQEDSAVYLCASSLKAANQPQHFGDGTRLSIL.

The CDR3 reads CASGTAGSPEAFF. CDR3 DNA sequence: TGCGCCAGCGGGACGGCCGGGAGCCCTGAAGCTTTCTTT. The chain uses TRBV10-2 and TRBJ1-1; D possibly corresponds to TRBD1 (5 bases). Trimming stripped 8 bases from V and 6 bases from J, with 16 bases between. The CDR3 has 13 residues. Germline V gene lookup returns CDR1 WSHSY and CDR2 SAAADI.

This chain connects TRBV4-3 to TRBJ1-2, with 8 bases that match TRBD1. V trimming: 3 bases; J trimming: 5 bases; junction bases outside the gene matches: 8. This CDR3 has 15 amino acids. Germline V lookup: CDR1 LGHNA, CDR2 YSLEER. The CDR3 loop reads CASSQIQTGGYGYTF. The CDR3 nucleotides read TGCGCCAGCAGCCAGATACAAACAGGGGGTTATGGCTACACCTTC.

The V call is TRBV29-1, the J call TRBJ2-1, with D unclear. Germline lookup yields CDR1 SQVTM and CDR2 ANQGSEA. The length of the CDR3 is 14 residues. V was clipped by 3 bases and J by 4 bases, with 13 bases between them. CDR3 in amino acids: CSVENIGIYNEQFF. CDR3 sequence (DNA): TGCAGCGTTGAGAATATAGGCATTTACAATGAGCAGTTCTTC.

A single count supports this clone. This chain uses TRBV5-1 with TRBJ1-1; no firm D call. Trimming took off 2 bases at V and 1 base at J, with 12 bases between the two ends. This CDR3 comprises 15 residues. Germline V gives CDR1 SGHRS, CDR2 YFSETQ. DNA of the CDR3: TGCGCCAGCAGCTTTGCCGGGAGTAAGAACACTGAAGCTTTCTTT. Its translation: CASSFAGSKNTEAFF.

This chain joins TRBV10-3 and TRBJ1-3; D unclear. Germline V gene lookup returns CDR1 ENHRY and CDR2 SYGVKD. V lost 0 bases and J 1 base, leaving 13 bases between the germline ends. The CDR3 is 17 amino acids. The CDR3: CAISESAGGRSGNTIYF. CDR3 sequence (DNA): TGTGCCATCAGTGAGTCAGCGGGAGGCCGTTCTGGAAACACCATATATTTT.

V and J are TRBV11-2 and TRBJ2-1; 7 nucleotides line up with TRBD2. Germline loops: CDR1 SGHAT, CDR2 FQNNGV. The ends lost 1 base at V and 5 bases at J; junction bases unmatched: 5. The CDR3 spans 15 residues. CDR3 DNA: TGTGCCAGCAGCTTAGGGGGGGGGACTCACAATGAGCAGTTCTTC. It translates to CASSLGGGTHNEQFF. The whole variable domain, remainder taken from reference TRBV11-2 and TRBJ2-1, is EAGVAQSPRYKIIEKRQSVAFWCNPISGHATLYWYQQILGQGPKLLIQFQNNGVVDDSQLPKDRFSAERLKGVDSTLKIQPAKLEDSAVYLCASSLGGGTHNEQFFGPGTRLTVL.

By sample share, this clone is medium-sized (0.01 to 0.1%). The V gene is TRBV7-2, the J gene TRBJ2-1; D gene uncertain. This CDR3 has 12 residues. The germline V gene has CDR1 SGHTA and CDR2 FQGNSA. Trimming shortened V by 1 base and J by 10 bases, and 8 bases separated the two germline ends. The CDR3 DNA sequence: TGTGCCAGCAGCTTAGGTTGGCTAGAGCAGTTCTTC. This translates into CASSLGWLEQFF.

This chain connects TRBV29-1 to TRBJ2-2; D remains ambiguous. Trimming pared 4 bases from V and 8 bases from J, leaving 11 bases between. CDR1 is SQVTM and CDR2 is ANQGSEA in the germline V gene. This CDR3 has 12 amino acids. For the CDR3, the DNA is TGCAGCGTTGCTTTGGGTAGGGGGGAGCTGTTTTTT. Protein product: CSVALGRGELFF.

This clone is deemed medium-sized (0.01 to 0.1%). The chain carries TRBV9 and TRBJ2-2; D is uncertain. V lost 3 bases and J 1 base, leaving 7 bases between the germline ends. Germline values: CDR1 SGDLS, CDR2 YYNGEE. This CDR3 region has 14 residues. CDR3 coding DNA: TGTGCCAGCAGCGCGACACTGAACACCGGGGAGCTGTTTTTT. This sequence encodes CASSATLNTGELFF.

V and J are TRBV29-1 and TRBJ2-3, with D tentatively TRBD2 (6 bases). Germline assignment: CDR1 SQVTM and CDR2 ANQGSEA. V dropped 6 bases and J dropped 3 bases, with 16 bases sitting between them. The CDR3 has 14 amino acids. The CDR3, as DNA: TGCAGCGTCGGGCATCTTCGGGGGACAGATACGCAGTATTTT. Translation: CSVGHLRGTDTQYF.

The genes are TRBV13 and TRBJ2-7; 11 bases map to TRBD2. Unmatched junction bases numbered 3, after V lost 5 bases and J lost 0 bases. CDR1 and CDR2 from the germline V gene are PRHDT and FYEKMQ (reference sequence). The CDR3 has 15 residues. The CDR3 protein is CASSLGLAGSYEQYV. The CDR3 DNA reads as TGTGCCAGCAGCCTCGGACTAGCGGGCTCCTACGAGCAGTACGTC.

This rearrangement joins TRBV19 to TRBJ1-3; D remains ambiguous. Germline CDR1 reads LNHDA; CDR2 reads SQIVND (reference sequence). CDR3 length equals 13 residues. Between the trimmed V and J ends, which lost 8 bases and 1 base, there was a span of 9 bases. The CDR3 sequence: CASGIISGNTIYF. The CDR3 DNA reads as TGTGCCAGTGGGATTATTTCTGGAAACACCATATATTTT.

The J gene is TRBJ2-7, the V gene TRBV19; TRBD1 might be the D (5 bases). V was trimmed by 3 bases and J by 2 bases, leaving 11 bases between them. The germline CDR1 and CDR2 sequences are LNHDA and SQIVND (reference sequence). CDR3 length equals 14 residues. This chain's CDR3 is CASSMGLKPYEQYV. CDR3 nucleotide sequence: TGTGCCAGTAGTATGGGGCTAAAGCCCTACGAGCAGTACGTC.

The chain employs TRBV5-6 and TRBJ2-3; TRBD2 aligns across 10 bases. The V segment lost 2 bases and the J segment 1 base; nucleotides outside the gene matches: 4. Germline values: CDR1 SGHDT, CDR2 YYEEEE. The CDR3 covers 16 residues. The CDR3 DNA sequence: TGTGCCAGCAGCTTTTCTAGCGGGAGAGGCACAGATACGCAGTATTTT. Amino acids: CASSFSSGRGTDTQYF.

The rearrangement joins TRBV18 to TRBJ1-1; D is ambiguous. CDR3 length equals 15 residues. The germline gives CDR1 KGHSH, CDR2 LQKENI. V was clipped by 1 base and J by 4 bases, with 13 bases between them. DNA of the CDR3: TGTGCCAGCTCACCACTAACGGATTCGGGCACTGAAGCTTTCTTT. Its translation is CASSPLTDSGTEAFF.

The chain combines TRBV5-1 with TRBJ2-3; D might be TRBD2 (6 bases). This CDR3 has 15 amino acids. Germline CDR1 and CDR2: SGHRS and YFSETQ. With 7 bases removed from V and 1 base from J, the gap between germline ends came to 16 bases. The DNA for the CDR3 is TGCGCCAGCCTCCGCGGGGCCGGGGGCACAGATACGCAGTATTTT. Translated, it gives CASLRGAGGTDTQYF.

V usage is TRBV19 and J usage is TRBJ2-2; D call uncertain. This CDR3 region has 15 residues. The ends were cut back, 3 bases at V and 2 bases at J, with 10 bases in the middle. Germline V gene lookup returns CDR1 LNHDA and CDR2 SQIVND (reference sequence). CDR3 sequence (DNA): TGTGCCAGTAGTATTGTGTTGGCTAACACCGGGGAGCTGTTTTTT. Its translation is CASSIVLANTGELFF.

This clone came up once. V usage is TRBV2 and J usage is TRBJ1-3; D not resolved. This CDR3 spans 13 amino acids. Germline CDR1 is SNHLY and CDR2 is FYNNEI. The CDR3 DNA reads as TGTGCTTACGCGATGGGGTCTGGAAACACCATATATTTT. Protein product: CAYAMGSGNTIYF.

The gene calls are TRBV15 and TRBJ1-1; D not resolved. The CDR3 extends over 15 amino acids. Germline V gene sequence: CDR1 LNHNV, CDR2 YYDKDF (reference sequence). Trimming removed 5 bases at V and 5 bases at J, with 18 bases between. CDR3 in amino acids: CATSQDGIGQTEAFF. CDR3 nucleotides: TGTGCCACCAGCCAGGACGGGATTGGGCAAACTGAAGCTTTCTTT.

V and J are TRBV9 and TRBJ2-1; unclear D gene. V was pared by 3 bases and J by 1 base, with 8 bases between. The CDR3 spans 14 residues. Germline CDR1 is SGDLS and CDR2 is YYNGEE. CDR3 loop: CASSEWGSYNEQFF. CDR3 coding DNA: TGTGCCAGCAGCGAGTGGGGTTCCTACAATGAGCAGTTCTTC.

V gene TRBV11-3 combines with J gene TRBJ2-1; 8 nucleotides line up with TRBD2. Germline V gene data show CDR1 as SGHNT and CDR2 as YENEEA. The CDR3 is 16 amino acids. Trimming cost V 1 base and J 6 bases; bases outside gene matches: 8. The DNA of the CDR3 is TGTGCCAGCAGCTTAGGGGCGGGAGGCCGAAGCAATGAGCAGTTCTTC. It yields the protein CASSLGAGGRSNEQFF. Combining the CDR3 with reference TRBV11-3 and TRBJ2-1 gives the whole variable domain EAGVVQSPRYKIIEKKQPVAFWCNPISGHNTLYWYLQNLGQGPELLIRYENEEAVDDSQLPKDRFSAERLKGVDSTLKIQPAELGDSAVYLCASSLGAGGRSNEQFFGPGTRLTVL.

The CDR3 DNA reads as TGTGCCAGCAGCAACTATTTCGACATACTTAACACCGGGGAGCTGTTTTTT. Translating gives CASSNYFDILNTGELFF. The V call is TRBV7-9, the J call TRBJ2-2; D remains unclear. The CDR3 spans 17 residues. Germline V gene lookup returns CDR1 SEHNR and CDR2 FQNEAQ (reference sequence). V lost 5 bases and J lost 2, with 18 bases in between.

The V call is TRBV19, the J call TRBJ1-3, with D perhaps TRBD1 (6 bases). The CDR3 totals 15 residues. Germline lookup yields CDR1 LNHDA and CDR2 SQIVND (reference sequence). Between the trimmed V and J ends, which lost 5 bases and 0 bases, there was a span of 11 bases. The CDR3 loop is CASSPTGDSGNTIYF. For the CDR3, the DNA is TGTGCCAGTAGTCCGACAGGAGACTCTGGAAACACCATATATTTT.

The gene calls are TRBV6-5 and TRBJ2-3, with D maybe TRBD2 (7 bases). V dropped 6 bases and J dropped 4 bases, with 17 bases sitting between them. The CDR3 contains 15 residues. Germline CDR1 is MNHEY and CDR2 is SVGAGI. CDR3 DNA sequence: TGTGCCAGCAGGAATAGGAGGGGGGGGGCAGATACGCAGTATTTT. Protein sequence: CASRNRRGGADTQYF.